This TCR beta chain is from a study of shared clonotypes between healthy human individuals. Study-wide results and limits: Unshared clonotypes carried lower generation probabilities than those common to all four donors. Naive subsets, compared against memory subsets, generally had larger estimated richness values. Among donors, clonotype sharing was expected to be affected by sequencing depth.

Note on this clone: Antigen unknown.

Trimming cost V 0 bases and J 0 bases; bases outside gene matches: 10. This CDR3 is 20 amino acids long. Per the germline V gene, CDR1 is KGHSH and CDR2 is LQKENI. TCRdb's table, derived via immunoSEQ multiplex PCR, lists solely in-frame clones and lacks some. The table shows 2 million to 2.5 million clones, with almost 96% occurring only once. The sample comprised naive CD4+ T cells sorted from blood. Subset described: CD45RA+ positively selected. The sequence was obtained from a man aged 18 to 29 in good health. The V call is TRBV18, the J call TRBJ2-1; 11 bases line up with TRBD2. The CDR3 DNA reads TGTGCCAGCTCACCACCTTTAACTAGCGGGGGACTGAGCTCCTACAATGAGCAGTTCTTC. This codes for CASSPPLTSGGLSSYNEQFF.